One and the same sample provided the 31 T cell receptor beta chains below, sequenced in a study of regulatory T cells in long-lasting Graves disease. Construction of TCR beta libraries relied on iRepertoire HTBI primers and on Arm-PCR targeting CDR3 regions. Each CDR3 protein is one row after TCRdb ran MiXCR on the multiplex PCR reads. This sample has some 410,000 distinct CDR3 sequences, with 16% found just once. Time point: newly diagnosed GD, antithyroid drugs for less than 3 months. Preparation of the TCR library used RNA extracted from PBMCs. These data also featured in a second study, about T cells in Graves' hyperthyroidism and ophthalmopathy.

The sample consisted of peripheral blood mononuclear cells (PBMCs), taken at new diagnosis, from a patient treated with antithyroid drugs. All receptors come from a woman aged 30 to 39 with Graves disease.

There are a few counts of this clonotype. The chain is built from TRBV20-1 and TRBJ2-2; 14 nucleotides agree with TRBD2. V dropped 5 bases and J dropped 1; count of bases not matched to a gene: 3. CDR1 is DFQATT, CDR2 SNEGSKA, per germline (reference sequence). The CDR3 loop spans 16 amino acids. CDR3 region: CSAPGLAGENTGELFF. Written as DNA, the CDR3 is TGCAGTGCTCCGGGACTAGCGGGAGAGAACACCGGGGAGCTGTTTTTT.

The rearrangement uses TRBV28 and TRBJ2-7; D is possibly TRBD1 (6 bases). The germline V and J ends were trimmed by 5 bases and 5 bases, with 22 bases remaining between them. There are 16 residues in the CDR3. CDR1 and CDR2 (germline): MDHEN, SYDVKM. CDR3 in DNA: TGTGCCAGCAGTGAACTACAGGGATACTTTAGGAACGAGCAGTACTTC. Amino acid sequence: CASSELQGYFRNEQYF.

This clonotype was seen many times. CDR3 nucleotides: TGTGCCAGCAGTTCAAACCTACCTCGACAGGGCGCCTACTACGAGCAGTACTTC. Amino acids: CASSSNLPRQGAYYEQYF. The V call is TRBV27, the J call TRBJ2-7; 7 positions agree with TRBD1. Germline V gene sequence: CDR1 MNHEY, CDR2 SMNVEV (reference sequence). CDR3 size: 18 residues. Trimming at V came to 4 bases and at J to 3 bases, leaving 18 bases not matched to a gene.

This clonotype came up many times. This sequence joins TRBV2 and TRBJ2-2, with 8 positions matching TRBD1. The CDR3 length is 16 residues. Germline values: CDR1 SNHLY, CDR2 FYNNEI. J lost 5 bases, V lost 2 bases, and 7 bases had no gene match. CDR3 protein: CASSEKGQETTGELFF. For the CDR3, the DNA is TGTGCCAGCAGTGAAAAGGGACAGGAGACGACCGGGGAGCTGTTTTTT.

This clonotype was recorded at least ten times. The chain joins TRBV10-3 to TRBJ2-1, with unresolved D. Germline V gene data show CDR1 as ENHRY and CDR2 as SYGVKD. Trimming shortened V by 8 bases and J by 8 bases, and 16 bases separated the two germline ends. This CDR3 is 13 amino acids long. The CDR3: CAISLGLVYEQFF. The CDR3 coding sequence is TGTGCCATCTCCTTGGGGTTGGTCTATGAGCAGTTCTTC.

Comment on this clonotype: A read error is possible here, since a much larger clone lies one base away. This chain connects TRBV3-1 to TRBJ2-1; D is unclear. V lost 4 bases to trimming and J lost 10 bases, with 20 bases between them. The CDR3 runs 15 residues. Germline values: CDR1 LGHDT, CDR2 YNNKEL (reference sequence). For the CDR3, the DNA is TGTGCCAGCAGCCCCTCCACCAGGAGTACCTACGAGCAGTTCTTC. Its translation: CASSPSTRSTYEQFF.

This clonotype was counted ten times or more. The CDR3 protein is CASTSGQAHEQYF. The CDR3, as DNA: TGTGCCAGCACCTCAGGGCAGGCCCACGAGCAGTACTTC. The chain recombines TRBV6-1 with TRBJ2-7, with a possible D match to TRBD1 (5 bases). V gave up 7 bases and J gave up 5 bases, with 15 bases separating them. The germline gives CDR1 MNHNS, CDR2 SASEGT. The CDR3 is made up of 13 amino acids.

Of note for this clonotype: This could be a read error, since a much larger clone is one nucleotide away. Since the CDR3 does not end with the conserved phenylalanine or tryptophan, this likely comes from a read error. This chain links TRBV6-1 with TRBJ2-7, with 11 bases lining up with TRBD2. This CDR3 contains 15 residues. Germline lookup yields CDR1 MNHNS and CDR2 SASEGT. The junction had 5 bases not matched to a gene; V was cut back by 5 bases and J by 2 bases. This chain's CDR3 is CASSPKTSGTYEQYY. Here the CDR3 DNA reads TGTGCCAGCAGTCCCAAGACTAGCGGGACCTACGAGCAGTACTAC.

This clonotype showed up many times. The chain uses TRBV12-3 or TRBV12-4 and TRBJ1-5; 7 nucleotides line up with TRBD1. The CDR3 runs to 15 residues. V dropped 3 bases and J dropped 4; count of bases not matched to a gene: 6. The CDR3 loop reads CASSLIRGHNQPQHF. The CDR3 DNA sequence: TGTGCCAGCAGTTTGATAAGGGGGCATAATCAGCCCCAGCATTTT.

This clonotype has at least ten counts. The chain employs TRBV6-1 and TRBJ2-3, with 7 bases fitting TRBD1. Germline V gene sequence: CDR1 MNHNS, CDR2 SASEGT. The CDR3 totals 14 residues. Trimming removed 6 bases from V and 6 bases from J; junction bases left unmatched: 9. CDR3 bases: TGTGCCAGCAGCCTCGGGACAGTCTACGATACGCAGTATTTT. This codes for CASSLGTVYDTQYF.

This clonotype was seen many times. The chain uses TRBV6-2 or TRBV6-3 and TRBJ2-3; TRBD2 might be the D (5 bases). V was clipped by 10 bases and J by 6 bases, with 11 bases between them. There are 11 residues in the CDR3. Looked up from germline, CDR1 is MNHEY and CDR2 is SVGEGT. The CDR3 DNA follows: TGTGCCACCCAATCGGGGGATACGCAGTATTTT. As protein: CATQSGDTQYF.

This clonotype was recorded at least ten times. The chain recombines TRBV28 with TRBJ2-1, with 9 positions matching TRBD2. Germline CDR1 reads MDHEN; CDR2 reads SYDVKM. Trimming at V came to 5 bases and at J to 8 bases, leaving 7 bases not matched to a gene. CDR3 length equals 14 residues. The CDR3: CASSQGTSQDEQFF. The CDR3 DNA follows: TGTGCCAGCAGTCAAGGGACTAGCCAAGATGAGCAGTTCTTC.

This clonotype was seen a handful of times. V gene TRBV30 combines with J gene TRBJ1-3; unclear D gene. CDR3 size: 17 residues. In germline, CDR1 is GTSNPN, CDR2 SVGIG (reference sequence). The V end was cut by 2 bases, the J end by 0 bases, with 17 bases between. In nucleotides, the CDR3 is TGTGCCTGGAGTCCCCCATGGGAGGGCCTCTCTGGAAACACCATATATTTT. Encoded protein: CAWSPPWEGLSGNTIYF.

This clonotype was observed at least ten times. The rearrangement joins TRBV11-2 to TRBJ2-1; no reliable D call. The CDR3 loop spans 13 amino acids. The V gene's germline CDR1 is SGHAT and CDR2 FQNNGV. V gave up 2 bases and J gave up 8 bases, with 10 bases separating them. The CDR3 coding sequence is TGTGCCAGCAGCTTAACTTCTATCTATGAGCAGTTCTTC. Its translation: CASSLTSIYEQFF.

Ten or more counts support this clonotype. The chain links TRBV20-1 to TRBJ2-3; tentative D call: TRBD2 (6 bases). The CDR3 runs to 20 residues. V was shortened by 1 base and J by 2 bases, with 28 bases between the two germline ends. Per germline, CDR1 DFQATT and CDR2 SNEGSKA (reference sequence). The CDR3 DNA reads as TGCAGTGCTAGAGTTGGGGGATGGGGCGGGCGGAGGGCCTCCACAGATACGCAGTATTTT. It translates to CSARVGGWGGRRASTDTQYF.

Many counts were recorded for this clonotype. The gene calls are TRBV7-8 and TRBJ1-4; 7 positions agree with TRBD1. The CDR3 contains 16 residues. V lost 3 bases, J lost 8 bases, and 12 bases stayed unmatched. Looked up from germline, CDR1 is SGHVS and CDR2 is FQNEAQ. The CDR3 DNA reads TGTGCCAGCAGCTTTACCGCAGACAGGGCTTGGGAAAAACTGTTTTTT. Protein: CASSFTADRAWEKLFF.

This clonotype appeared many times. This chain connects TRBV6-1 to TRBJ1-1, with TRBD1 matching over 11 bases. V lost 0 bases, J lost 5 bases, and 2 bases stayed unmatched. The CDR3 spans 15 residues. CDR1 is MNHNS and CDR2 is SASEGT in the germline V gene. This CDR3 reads CASSEAGTGGTEAFF. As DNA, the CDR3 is TGTGCCAGCAGTGAAGCGGGGACAGGGGGGACTGAAGCTTTCTTT.

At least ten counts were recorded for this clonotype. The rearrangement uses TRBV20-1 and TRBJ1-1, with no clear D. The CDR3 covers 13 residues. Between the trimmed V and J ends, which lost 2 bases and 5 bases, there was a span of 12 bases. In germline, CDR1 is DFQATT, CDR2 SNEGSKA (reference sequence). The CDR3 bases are TGCAGTGCTAGAAGTAGCGGGAGGACTGAAGCTTTCTTT. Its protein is CSARSSGRTEAFF.

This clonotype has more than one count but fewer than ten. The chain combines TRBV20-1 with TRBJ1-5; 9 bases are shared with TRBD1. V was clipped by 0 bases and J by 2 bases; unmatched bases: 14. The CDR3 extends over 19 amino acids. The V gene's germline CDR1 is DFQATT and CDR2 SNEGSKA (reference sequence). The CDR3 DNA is TGCAGTGCTAGAGACCTCCGGGACAGGGTTGACTATCGCAATCAGCCCCAGCATTTT. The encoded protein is CSARDLRDRVDYRNQPQHF.

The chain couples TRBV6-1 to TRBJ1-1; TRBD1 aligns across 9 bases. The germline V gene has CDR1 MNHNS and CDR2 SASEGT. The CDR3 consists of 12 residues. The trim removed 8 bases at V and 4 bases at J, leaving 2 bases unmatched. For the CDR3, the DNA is TGTGCCAGCGAGACAGGGGGCACTGAAGCTTTCTTT. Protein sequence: CASETGGTEAFF.

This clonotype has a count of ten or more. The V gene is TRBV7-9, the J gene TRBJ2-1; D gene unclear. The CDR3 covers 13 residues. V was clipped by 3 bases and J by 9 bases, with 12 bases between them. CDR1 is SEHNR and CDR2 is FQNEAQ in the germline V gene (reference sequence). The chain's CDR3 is CASSLFMGSEQFF. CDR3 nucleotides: TGTGCCAGCAGCTTGTTTATGGGAAGTGAGCAGTTCTTC.

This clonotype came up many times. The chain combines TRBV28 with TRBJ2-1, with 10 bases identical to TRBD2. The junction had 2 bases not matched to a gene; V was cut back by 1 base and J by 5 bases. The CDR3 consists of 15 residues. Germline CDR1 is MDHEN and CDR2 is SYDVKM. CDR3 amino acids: CASSLYLAGDNEQFF. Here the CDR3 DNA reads TGTGCCAGCAGTTTATATCTAGCGGGGGACAATGAGCAGTTCTTC.

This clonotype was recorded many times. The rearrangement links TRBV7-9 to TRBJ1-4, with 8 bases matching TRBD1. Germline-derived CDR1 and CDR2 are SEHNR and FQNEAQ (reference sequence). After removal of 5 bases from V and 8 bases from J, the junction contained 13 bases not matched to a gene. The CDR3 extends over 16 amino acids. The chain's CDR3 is CASSPGQGGGNEKLFF. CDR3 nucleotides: TGTGCCAGCAGCCCAGGACAGGGAGGGGGAAACGAAAAACTGTTTTTT.

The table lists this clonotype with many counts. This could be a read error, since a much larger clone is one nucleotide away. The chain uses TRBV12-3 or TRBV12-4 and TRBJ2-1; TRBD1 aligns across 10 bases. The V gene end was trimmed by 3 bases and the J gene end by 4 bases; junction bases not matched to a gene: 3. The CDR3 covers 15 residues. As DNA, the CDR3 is TGTGCCAGCAGTTTCGACAGGGGGCAGTACAATGAGCAGTTCTTC. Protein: CASSFDRGQYNEQFF.

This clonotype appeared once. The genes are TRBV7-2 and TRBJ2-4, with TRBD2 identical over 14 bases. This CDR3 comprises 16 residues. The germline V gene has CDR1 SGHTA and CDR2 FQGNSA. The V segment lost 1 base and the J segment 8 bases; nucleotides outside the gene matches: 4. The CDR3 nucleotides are TGTGCCAGCAGCTTAGAGGGGACTAGCGGGAGTGACATTCAGTACTTC. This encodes CASSLEGTSGSDIQYF.

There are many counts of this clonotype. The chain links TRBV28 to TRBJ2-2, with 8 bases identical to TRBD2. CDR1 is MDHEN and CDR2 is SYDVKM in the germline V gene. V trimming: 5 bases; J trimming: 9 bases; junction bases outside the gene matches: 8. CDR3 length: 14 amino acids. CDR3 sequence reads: CASSPYLAGRELFF. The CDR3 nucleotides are TGTGCCAGCAGTCCTTATCTAGCGGGCAGGGAGCTGTTTTTT.

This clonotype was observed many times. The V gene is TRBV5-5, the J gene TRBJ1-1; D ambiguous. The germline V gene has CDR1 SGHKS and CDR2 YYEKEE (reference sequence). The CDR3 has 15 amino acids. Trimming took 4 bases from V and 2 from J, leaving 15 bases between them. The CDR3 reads CASSGFSGSNTEAFF. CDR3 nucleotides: TGTGCCAGCAGCGGGTTCTCGGGATCTAACACTGAAGCTTTCTTT. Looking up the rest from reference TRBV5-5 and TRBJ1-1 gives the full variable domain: DAGVTQSPTHLIKTRGQQVTLRCSPISGHKSVSWYQQVLGQGPQFIFQYYEKEERGRGNFPDRFSARQFPNYSSELNVNALLLGDSALYLCASSGFSGSNTEAFFGQGTRLTVV.

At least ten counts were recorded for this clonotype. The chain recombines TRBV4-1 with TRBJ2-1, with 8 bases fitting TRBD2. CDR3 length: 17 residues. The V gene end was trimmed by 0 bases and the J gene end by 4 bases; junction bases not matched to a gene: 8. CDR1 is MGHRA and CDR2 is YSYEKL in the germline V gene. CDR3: CASSQDGLALSYNEQFF. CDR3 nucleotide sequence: TGCGCCAGCAGCCAAGATGGACTAGCCCTTAGTTACAATGAGCAGTTCTTC.

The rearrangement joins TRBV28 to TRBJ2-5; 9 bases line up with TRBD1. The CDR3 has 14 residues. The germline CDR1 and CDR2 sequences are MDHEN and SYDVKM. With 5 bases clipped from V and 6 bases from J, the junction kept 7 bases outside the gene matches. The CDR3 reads CASSGGQGMQTQYF. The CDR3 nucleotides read TGTGCCAGCAGTGGTGGACAGGGGATGCAGACCCAGTACTTC.

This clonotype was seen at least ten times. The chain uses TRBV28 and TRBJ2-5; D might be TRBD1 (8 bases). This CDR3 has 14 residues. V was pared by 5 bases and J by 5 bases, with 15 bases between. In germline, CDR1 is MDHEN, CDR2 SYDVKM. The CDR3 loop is CASSTGGVLETQYF. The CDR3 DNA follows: TGTGCCAGCAGTACAGGGGGGGTTTTGGAGACCCAGTACTTC.

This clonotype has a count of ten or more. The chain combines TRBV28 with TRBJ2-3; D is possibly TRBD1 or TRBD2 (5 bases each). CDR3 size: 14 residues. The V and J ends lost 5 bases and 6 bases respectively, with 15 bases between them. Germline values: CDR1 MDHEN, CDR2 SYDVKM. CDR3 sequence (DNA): TGTGCCAGCAGTCTTACCGGGACCCAGGATACGCAGTATTTT. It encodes CASSLTGTQDTQYF.